These 22 T cell receptor beta chains share one sample of origin, sequenced in a study of CD8 T cells in ankylosing spondylitis. From the 5' RACE reads, TCRdb called clonotypes with MiXCR, one entry per CDR3 protein. The sample includes under 250,000 distinct CDR3 sequences, roughly 32% of them seen just once. What was sequenced was blood, either unsorted or a sorted T cell fraction (not recorded which). All receptors derive from a male donor with ankylosing spondylitis or in good health (not recorded which).

The sample holds a few counts of this clonotype. V is TRBV6-1 and J is TRBJ2-1, with D possibly called TRBD1 or TRBD2 (5 bases each). V was cut by 2 bases and J by 0 bases, with 8 bases left in between. Per the germline V gene, CDR1 is MNHNS and CDR2 is SASEGT. This CDR3 has 15 amino acids. The CDR3 DNA is TGTGCCAGCAGTGAACAGGGACCCTCCTACAATGAGCAGTTCTTC. Translating it yields CASSEQGPSYNEQFF.

This clonotype was seen more than once but under ten times. The rearrangement joins TRBV5-1 to TRBJ1-4; D is perhaps TRBD1 (5 bases). V was pared by 1 base and J by 7 bases, with 11 bases between. The CDR3 loop spans 14 amino acids. The V gene's germline CDR1 is SGHRS and CDR2 YFSETQ. CDR3 sequence (DNA): TGCGCCAGCAGCTTGTCGCGGGGGGTTGAAAAACTGTTTTTT. This gives the protein CASSLSRGVEKLFF.

The chain employs TRBV20-1 and TRBJ1-5; weak D call: TRBD1 (6 bases). The CDR3 extends over 15 amino acids. V was clipped by 5 bases and J by 6 bases, with 20 bases between them. Per the germline V gene, CDR1 is DFQATT and CDR2 is SNEGSKA (reference sequence). The CDR3 here is CSAGGGTGVGQPQHF. The CDR3 nucleotides read TGCAGTGCTGGGGGCGGGACCGGGGTGGGTCAGCCCCAGCATTTT.

The chain is built from TRBV20-1 and TRBJ1-4; D uncertain. V lost 4 bases and J lost 7, with 13 bases in between. The CDR3 sequence is 13 residues long. Germline assignment: CDR1 DFQATT and CDR2 SNEGSKA (reference sequence). The CDR3 here is CSAISPLSEKLFF. Written as DNA, the CDR3 is TGCAGTGCTATATCACCCCTAAGTGAAAAACTGTTTTTT.

The rearrangement links TRBV6-1 to TRBJ2-7; 8 bases agree with TRBD1. V dropped 10 bases and J dropped 1; count of bases not matched to a gene: 9. The CDR3 has 14 residues. Germline values: CDR1 MNHNS, CDR2 SASEGT. This chain's CDR3 is CATQGTGFSYEQYF. Here the CDR3 DNA reads TGTGCCACCCAGGGGACAGGATTTTCCTACGAGCAGTACTTC.

This clonotype was counted many times. The chain uses TRBV6-5 and TRBJ2-3, with D uncertain. The CDR3 has 15 amino acids. CDR1 is MNHEY, CDR2 SVGAGI, per germline. Trimming took off 0 bases at V and 0 bases at J, with 7 bases between the two ends. The DNA of the CDR3 is TGTGCCAGCAGTTACTCCCGCGATAGCACAGATACGCAGTATTTT. Amino acids: CASSYSRDSTDTQYF.

A few counts support this clonotype. This chain uses TRBV20-1 with TRBJ1-5; D gene ambiguous. Germline V gene data show CDR1 as DFQATT and CDR2 as SNEGSKA (reference sequence). CDR3 length equals 15 residues. V was shortened by 2 bases and J by 0 bases, with 11 bases between the two germline ends. CDR3 DNA sequence: TGCAGTGCTAGAAGGTCAGTCGATAGCAATCAGCCCCAGCATTTT. This translates into CSARRSVDSNQPQHF.

V is TRBV20-1 and J is TRBJ2-3; TRBD2 matches 13 bases. This CDR3 spans 15 amino acids. Germline-derived CDR1 and CDR2 are DFQATT and SNEGSKA (reference sequence). After removal of 6 bases from V and 5 bases from J, the junction contained 8 bases not matched to a gene. CDR3 sequence: CSATSGGAGGDTQYF. In DNA, the CDR3 is TGCAGTGCAACTAGCGGGGGGGCCGGCGGAGATACGCAGTATTTT.

V and J are TRBV29-1 and TRBJ2-7, with D possibly matching TRBD2 (5 bases). Trimming pared 4 bases from V and 2 bases from J, leaving 12 bases between. This CDR3 has 13 residues. The germline gives CDR1 SQVTM, CDR2 ANQGSEA. The CDR3 region is CSVVTGEAYEQYF. CDR3 bases: TGCAGCGTTGTCACCGGGGAAGCCTACGAGCAGTACTTC.

The chain recombines TRBV3-1 with TRBJ2-7, with D unclear. V was cut by 4 bases and J by 6 bases, with 16 bases left in between. CDR1 and CDR2 (germline): LGHDT, YNNKEL (reference sequence). This CDR3 is built from 14 residues. CDR3 region: CASSPSMGLGEQYF. The CDR3 coding sequence is TGTGCCAGCAGCCCAAGTATGGGGTTGGGCGAGCAGTACTTC.

The V gene is TRBV5-5, the J gene TRBJ2-1; the D gene could be TRBD1 or TRBD2 (5 bases each). Trimming removed 0 bases from V and 4 bases from J, with 11 bases in between. Germline V gene data show CDR1 as SGHKS and CDR2 as YYEKEE (reference sequence). The CDR3 extends over 15 amino acids. CDR3 in amino acids: CASSLVGDPYNEQFF. In DNA, the CDR3 is TGTGCCAGCAGCTTGGTCGGGGACCCGTACAATGAGCAGTTCTTC.

This clonotype was counted only a few times. The chain links TRBV20-1 to TRBJ2-3; D not certain. Germline CDR1 DFQATT, CDR2 SNEGSKA (reference sequence). V shed 6 bases and J shed 5 bases, with 15 bases lying between them. The length of the CDR3 is 13 residues. CDR3 in amino acids: CSAPAVGIDTQYF. The CDR3 coding sequence is TGCAGTGCCCCGGCAGTGGGGATAGATACGCAGTATTTT.

This clonotype showed up just a few times. The rearrangement joins TRBV29-1 to TRBJ1-2; D is possibly TRBD1 (5 bases). The length of the CDR3 is 12 residues. Trimming removed 3 bases at V and 4 bases at J, with 9 bases between. Germline V gene data show CDR1 as SQVTM and CDR2 as ANQGSEA. The CDR3 nucleotides read TGCAGCGTTGACAGGCAGGGCTATGGCTACACCTTC. It is translated as CSVDRQGYGYTF.

The rearrangement uses TRBV20-1 and TRBJ1-1, with D uncertain. CDR3 size: 13 residues. CDR1 is DFQATT and CDR2 is SNEGSKA in the germline V gene (reference sequence). Between the trimmed V and J ends, which lost 0 bases and 0 bases, there was a span of 5 bases. The CDR3 DNA follows: TGCAGTGCTAGAGATCGAGTGAACACTGAAGCTTTCTTT. As protein: CSARDRVNTEAFF.

This chain uses TRBV20-1 with TRBJ2-7; TRBD2 matches at 11 bases. The trim removed 6 bases at V and 4 bases at J, leaving 5 bases unmatched. CDR3 length: 13 residues. Per the germline V gene, CDR1 is DFQATT and CDR2 is SNEGSKA (reference sequence). CDR3 sequence reads: CSAPTSGEYEQYF. CDR3 nucleotide sequence: TGCAGTGCCCCGACTAGCGGGGAATACGAGCAGTACTTC.

The gene calls are TRBV27 and TRBJ1-3; no clear D gene. From germline, CDR1 is MNHEY and CDR2 SMNVEV (reference sequence). Trimming removed 8 bases at V and 0 bases at J, with 5 bases between. The CDR3 sequence is 12 residues long. CDR3 region: CASGLSGNTIYF. As DNA, the CDR3 is TGTGCCAGCGGCCTCTCTGGAAACACCATATATTTT.

The chain employs TRBV20-1 and TRBJ2-1; the match to TRBD1 covers 7 bases. The CDR3 covers 13 residues. Germline CDR1 reads DFQATT; CDR2 reads SNEGSKA (reference sequence). V gave up 6 bases and J gave up 5 bases; unmatched junction bases: 7. CDR3 region: CSAGYRGNNEQFF. The CDR3 bases are TGCAGTGCGGGCTACAGGGGAAACAATGAGCAGTTCTTC.

This chain links TRBV12-3 or TRBV12-4 with TRBJ2-1, with 8 nucleotides matching TRBD1. The CDR3 covers 15 residues. V was pared by 5 bases and J by 3 bases, with 6 bases of the junction left unmatched. CDR3 DNA: TGTGCCAGCAGTACCGGGACAGGCAACTACAATGAGCAGTTCTTC. Amino acids: CASSTGTGNYNEQFF.

V and J are TRBV4-1 and TRBJ2-7; 8 nucleotides match TRBD2. The CDR3 sequence is 16 residues long. V lost 1 base, J lost 4 bases, and 9 bases stayed unmatched. Germline V CDR1 and CDR2: MGHRA, YSYEKL. CDR3 DNA sequence: TGCGCCAGCAGCCAAGTTTGGGGTAGCGGGGTGTACGAGCAGTACTTC. This translates into CASSQVWGSGVYEQYF.

The table lists this clonotype with a few counts. The gene calls are TRBV5-1 and TRBJ2-1; 8 bases match TRBD2. Germline lookup yields CDR1 SGHRS and CDR2 YFSETQ. The CDR3 totals 15 residues. Germline trimming cut 6 bases from V and 8 bases from J; bases unmatched to any gene: 13. The CDR3 region has the DNA TGCGCCAGCAAGGTCGGGACTAGAGTAGAGGATGAGCAGTTCTTC. This sequence encodes CASKVGTRVEDEQFF.

This chain links TRBV29-1 with TRBJ2-7; 7 bases map to TRBD2. CDR1 is SQVTM, CDR2 ANQGSEA, per germline. The CDR3 is 13 residues long. V trimming: 6 bases; J trimming: 2 bases; junction bases outside the gene matches: 7. The CDR3, as DNA: TGCAGCGTCCTTACTACTAGCGCCTACGAGCAGTACTTC. Translation gives CSVLTTSAYEQYF.

The chain couples TRBV10-3 to TRBJ2-2, with D unclear. The CDR3 sequence is 14 residues long. Germline V lookup: CDR1 ENHRY, CDR2 SYGVKD. V was cut by 4 bases and J by 0 bases, with 6 bases left in between. The CDR3 is CAISALANTGELFF. CDR3 sequence (DNA): TGTGCCATCAGTGCCCTCGCGAACACCGGGGAGCTGTTTTTT.